The 21 T cell receptor beta chains listed next were all sequenced from one sample in a study of PD-1 blockade in classical Hodgkin lymphoma. TCRdb's table, derived via immunoSEQ multiplex PCR, lists solely in-frame clones and lacks some. The table lists 98,000 or so clones, roughly nine tenths of them singletons. Every patient relapsed after autologous stem cell transplantation, and brentuximab vedotin exposure varied. Specimen: peripheral blood mononuclear cells (PBMCs), collected before the second cycle of nivolumab. These receptors were obtained from a human donor with classical Hodgkin lymphoma.

In its sample, this clone was seen once. The J gene is TRBJ2-3, the V gene TRBV29-1; a possible D gene is TRBD1 (6 bases). The germline V gene encodes CDR1 SQVTM and CDR2 ANQGSEA. Trimming pared 4 bases from V and 2 bases from J, leaving 13 bases between. The CDR3 has 14 amino acids. The CDR3 spells CSVGGGQFTDTQYF. In DNA form, the CDR3 reads TGCAGCGTTGGAGGCGGACAGTTCACAGATACGCAGTATTTT.

This clone has a handful of counts. The same CDR3 arises from other DNA sequences in this sample as well. The CDR3, as DNA: TGCGCCAGCAGTGAAGGGAGCTCCTACGAGCAGTACTTC. Residues: CASSEGSSYEQYF. This rearrangement joins TRBV10-1 to TRBJ2-7, with D possibly matching TRBD2 (5 bases). The CDR3 runs to 13 residues. Germline-derived CDR1 and CDR2 are WNHNN and SYGVQD (reference sequence). Trimming pared 3 bases from V and 0 bases from J, leaving 6 bases between.

The chain joins TRBV12-5 to TRBJ2-1; 9 positions match TRBD2. The J segment lost 4 bases and the V segment lost 6 bases, leaving 10 bases of the junction unmatched. This CDR3 spans 16 amino acids. Germline V gives CDR1 LGHNT, CDR2 FRNRAP. CDR3 residues: CASGSPTSGVYNEQFF. Here the CDR3 DNA reads TGTGCTAGTGGATCTCCGACTAGCGGAGTATACAATGAGCAGTTCTTC.

The chain carries TRBV5-5 and TRBJ2-7, with D uncertain. V was cut by 0 bases and J by 2 bases, with 6 bases left in between. The CDR3 is 13 residues long. Germline V lookup: CDR1 SGHKS, CDR2 YYEKEE (reference sequence). CDR3 coding DNA: TGTGCCAGCAGCTTGGTTCCAGCCTACGAGCAGTACTTC. Translated: CASSLVPAYEQYF.

The CDR3 DNA reads as TGCAGCGTTGAAGCGATGTGGGGGAACACTGAAGCTTTCTTT. This codes for CSVEAMWGNTEAFF. The chain combines TRBV29-1 with TRBJ1-1; no definite D call. CDR3 size: 14 residues. The germline V and J ends were trimmed by 1 base and 1 base, with 10 bases remaining between them. Germline loops: CDR1 SQVTM, CDR2 ANQGSEA.

V usage is TRBV28 and J usage is TRBJ2-7, with 10 nucleotides matching TRBD1. V shed 5 bases and J 2 bases; nucleotides not matched to a gene: 6. Per the germline V gene, CDR1 is MDHEN and CDR2 is SYDVKM. This CDR3 is built from 15 residues. As DNA, the CDR3 is TGTGCCAGCAGTCCACCCGGGACAGGGGCCTACGAGCAGTACTTC. Its translation: CASSPPGTGAYEQYF.

The genes are TRBV5-5 and TRBJ2-7; D remains unclear. Deletions cut 2 bases from V and 0 bases from J, with 9 bases between. Germline values: CDR1 SGHKS, CDR2 YYEKEE (reference sequence). The CDR3 extends over 14 amino acids. CDR3 coding DNA: TGTGCCAGCAGCTTCGATAGGTCCTCCTACGAGCAGTACTTC. As protein: CASSFDRSSYEQYF.

CDR3 DNA sequence: TGCAGCGTTGAAATGGGGCAGGGGGGAACTGAAGCTTTCTTT. Translation gives CSVEMGQGGTEAFF. This chain connects TRBV29-1 to TRBJ1-1; 7 nucleotides agree with TRBD1. Germline CDR1 reads SQVTM; CDR2 reads ANQGSEA. The CDR3 totals 14 residues. V trimming: 2 bases; J trimming: 5 bases; junction bases outside the gene matches: 8.

The chain joins TRBV7-9 to TRBJ1-4, with TRBD1 matching 8 bases. Trimming removed 5 bases from V and 7 bases from J; junction bases left unmatched: 12. CDR1 and CDR2 (germline): SEHNR, FQNEAQ (reference sequence). The length of the CDR3 is 16 residues. The CDR3 here is CASSPRRTGGSEKLFF. The CDR3 DNA is TGTGCCAGCAGCCCACGCCGAACAGGGGGAAGTGAAAAACTGTTTTTT.

The chain uses TRBV14 and TRBJ2-1; weak D call: TRBD1 (6 bases). The V end was cut by 8 bases, the J end by 1 base, with 24 bases between. Germline loops: CDR1 SGHDN, CDR2 FVKESK. CDR3 length: 18 residues. The CDR3 sequence: CASGPSPRGKLSYNEQFF. In DNA form, the CDR3 reads TGTGCCAGCGGTCCTTCCCCCAGGGGAAAGCTGTCCTACAATGAGCAGTTCTTC.

CDR3 sequence reads: CASSFLAGYEQYF. CDR3 DNA sequence: TGTGCCAGCAGCTTCCTAGCGGGATACGAGCAGTACTTC. This sequence joins TRBV11-2 and TRBJ2-7; 9 nucleotides align to TRBD2. Germline loops: CDR1 SGHAT, CDR2 FQNNGV. The CDR3 sequence is 13 residues long. J lost 4 bases, V lost 3 bases, and 1 base had no gene match. The full variable domain, in which reference TRBV11-2 and TRBJ2-7 provide the parts outside the CDR3, is EAGVAQSPRYKIIEKRQSVAFWCNPISGHATLYWYQQILGQGPKLLIQFQNNGVVDDSQLPKDRFSAERLKGVDSTLKIQPAKLEDSAVYLCASSFLAGYEQYFGPGTRLTVT.

The rearrangement links TRBV28 to TRBJ1-1; a weak D match, TRBD1 (6 bases). CDR1 is MDHEN and CDR2 is SYDVKM in the germline V gene. The CDR3 contains 13 residues. Trimming stripped 10 bases from V and 2 bases from J, with 14 bases between. This CDR3 is CATSDSLNTEAFF. The CDR3 bases are TGTGCCACCTCGGACAGCCTAAACACTGAAGCTTTCTTT.

The rearrangement joins TRBV29-1 to TRBJ2-7, with unresolved D. The CDR3 runs 14 residues. Trimming pared 4 bases from V and 2 bases from J, leaving 15 bases between. Germline-derived CDR1 and CDR2 are SQVTM and ANQGSEA. This chain's CDR3 is CSVAQTNRPYEQYF. The CDR3 DNA follows: TGCAGCGTTGCCCAAACCAATAGGCCCTACGAGCAGTACTTC.

V and J are TRBV4-1 and TRBJ2-7; no clear D. Germline loops: CDR1 MGHRA, CDR2 YSYEKL. The CDR3 is made up of 12 amino acids. Trimming stripped 4 bases from V and 5 bases from J, with 9 bases between. The CDR3 bases are TGCGCCAGCAGCCCCAATGGCCACGAGCAGTACTTC. This sequence encodes CASSPNGHEQYF.

The chain employs TRBV5-1 and TRBJ2-3, with 7 nucleotides matching TRBD1. The CDR3 runs to 14 residues. Germline trimming cut 0 bases from V and 5 bases from J; bases unmatched to any gene: 3. Germline CDR1 SGHRS, CDR2 YFSETQ. CDR3 bases: TGCGCCAGCAGCTTGGACAGGGGTAGAGATACGCAGTATTTT. It codes for CASSLDRGRDTQYF.

In its sample, this clone was seen once. CDR3 in DNA: TGTGCCAGCAGCCCCTTCCAAGACCGCTCTGGGGCCAACGTCCTGACTTTC. Translating it yields CASSPFQDRSGANVLTF. The chain joins TRBV7-2 to TRBJ2-6; D not resolved. The germline V gene encodes CDR1 SGHTA and CDR2 FQGNSA. Trimming left V 5 bases short and J 0 bases short, with 14 bases between. The CDR3 runs to 17 residues.

The genes are TRBV2 and TRBJ2-2, with D uncertain. Trimming removed 2 bases from V and 5 bases from J, with 9 bases in between. CDR1 is SNHLY and CDR2 is FYNNEI in the germline V gene. This CDR3 spans 14 amino acids. The CDR3 loop is CASSESRQTGELFF. The DNA for the CDR3 is TGTGCCAGCAGTGAATCCCGGCAGACCGGGGAGCTGTTTTTT.

The chain links TRBV6-5 to TRBJ2-2; TRBD2 might be the D (5 bases). Trimming removed 4 bases from V and 0 bases from J, with 12 bases in between. The CDR3 is made up of 16 amino acids. Germline CDR1 is MNHEY and CDR2 is SVGAGI. CDR3 nucleotides: TGTGCCAGCAGTTTTCGTGGTAGCGCGAACACCGGGGAGCTGTTTTTT. This codes for CASSFRGSANTGELFF.

The gene calls are TRBV19 and TRBJ1-2, with D maybe TRBD1 (5 bases). Germline CDR1 LNHDA, CDR2 SQIVND (reference sequence). The CDR3 is 16 amino acids. Trimming took off 0 bases at V and 4 bases at J, with 15 bases between the two ends. CDR3 coding DNA: TGTGCCAGTAGTATAGAGGTCGGTGGCAGGGCCTATGGCTACACCTTC. Translated: CASSIEVGGRAYGYTF.

V usage is TRBV11-3 and J usage is TRBJ2-7; TRBD2 might be the D (5 bases). Germline values: CDR1 SGHNT, CDR2 YENEEA. This CDR3 is built from 15 residues. Deletions cut 4 bases from V and 3 bases from J, with 16 bases between. CDR3 amino acids: CASSSWRATFYEQYF. In DNA form, the CDR3 reads TGTGCCAGCAGCTCATGGCGGGCTACGTTCTACGAGCAGTACTTC.

The chain couples TRBV19 to TRBJ1-2, with D perhaps matching TRBD1 (5 bases). The CDR3 consists of 12 residues. Trimming took 10 bases from V and 5 from J, leaving 14 bases between them. Germline CDR1 LNHDA, CDR2 SQIVND (reference sequence). The DNA of the CDR3 is TGTGCCACCCGGGGGAGGGTGTATGGCTACACCTTC. This gives the protein CATRGRVYGYTF.